This passage covers 3 T cell receptor beta chains from one sample sequenced in a study of blood T cell repertoires in COVID-19. The table came from immunoSEQ multiplex PCR; TCRdb's copy has only in-frame clones and leaves some out. This sample yields 100,000 to 150,000 clones, of which approximately 80% are seen a single time; around a quarter belongs to the top ten. The sample comprised peripheral blood. These receptor sequences come from a human donor in a cohort sampled during active COVID-19.

This clone has a count of ten or more. This chain links TRBV30 with TRBJ1-2; perhaps TRBD1 as D (5 bases). The germline V gene has CDR1 GTSNPN and CDR2 SVGIG (reference sequence). The CDR3 extends over 13 amino acids. Trimming left V 2 bases short and J 6 bases short, with 13 bases between. CDR3 protein: CAWSNGRGDGYTF. The CDR3 region has the DNA TGTGCCTGGAGTAACGGGCGGGGGGATGGCTACACCTTC. Full variable domain (missing parts from reference TRBV30 and TRBJ1-2): SQTIHQWPATLVQPVGSPLSLECTVEGTSNPNLYWYRQAAGRGLQLLFYSVGIGQISSEVPQNLSASRPQDRQFILSSKKLLLSDSGFYLCAWSNGRGDGYTFGSGTRLTVV.

In its sample, this clone was seen a few times. V is TRBV10-2 and J is TRBJ1-6; D is ambiguous. The CDR3 runs to 15 residues. V lost 4 bases and J 3 bases, leaving 10 bases between the germline ends. Germline V gene data show CDR1 as WSHSY and CDR2 as SAAADI. The CDR3 reads CASSAGSSYNSPLHF. CDR3 DNA: TGCGCCAGCAGTGCGGGTAGTAGCTATAATTCACCCCTCCACTTT.

The chain links TRBV18 to TRBJ1-3; D gene uncertain. Trimming left V 3 bases short and J 4 bases short, with 16 bases between. Germline assignment: CDR1 KGHSH and CDR2 LQKENI. The CDR3 covers 16 residues. The CDR3 protein is CASSPGIPPGGNTIYF. The CDR3 nucleotides are TGTGCCAGCTCACCCGGGATCCCCCCGGGGGGAAACACCATATATTTT.